This T cell receptor (beta chain) stems from a study of blood T cell repertoires in COVID-19. On the study more broadly: Italy, Spain and the United States were the sources of the convalescent and acute COVID-19 samples. In each case, the material was cDNA or gDNA derived from T cells, B-cell-depleted T cells, or PBMCs.

Source study methods: Nucleated cell counts were estimated from reference gene primer amplification. This table comes from immunoSEQ multiplex PCR, and its TCRdb copy is limited to in-frame clones, with some not included. Clone size and V and J calls were adopted from that table, with D and trimming inferred from the DNA. This sample has 110,000 to 150,000 clones; about three quarters occur once, and the top ten carry 1.9%. Germline CDR1 and CDR2: SGDLS and YYNGEE. Deletions cut 4 bases from V and 7 bases from J, with 11 bases between. The CDR3 is 12 amino acids. This clonotype originated in a woman aged 60-75 years with acute or convalescent COVID-19. V and J are TRBV9 and TRBJ1-2; D is possibly TRBD1 (5 bases). Sequenced input: peripheral blood. The CDR3 reads CASSLGRGGYTF. In DNA form, the CDR3 reads TGTGCCAGCAGCTTGGGTAGGGGTGGCTACACCTTC.